Detailed here is one T cell receptor beta chain. The data originate from a study of blood T cell repertoires in COVID-19. Across the study: Sites across the United States, Italy and Spain contributed samples from acute and convalescent COVID-19. T cells, B-cell-depleted T cells, or PBMCs supplied cDNA or gDNA.

After removal of 5 bases from V and 6 bases from J, the junction contained 6 bases not matched to a gene. From germline, CDR1 is MNHEY and CDR2 SMNVEV (reference sequence). CDR3 length equals 14 residues. Original analysis: Estimates of nucleated cell counts were drawn from the amplification of reference gene primers. Method: immunoSEQ multiplex PCR; TCRdb's copy keeps in-frame clones and lacks some. V and J calls and clone size are as listed in that table; D and trimming were resolved from the DNA. The sample records 300,000 to 450,000 clones, around nine tenths being singletons. Recruitment covered 20 to 25 US areas and drew participants whose ages spanned roughly 18 to 89 years.

Sequencing was performed on PBMCs or T cells enriched from blood (not recorded which). The chain uses TRBV27 and TRBJ1-5, with TRBD1 matching 8 bases. The TCR was taken from a woman under 40 who had been exposed to COVID-19. CDR3 region: CASSPGQGGQPQHF. The CDR3, as DNA: TGTGCCAGCAGTCCCGGACAGGGAGGTCAGCCCCAGCATTTT.